This TCR beta chain is from a study of blood T cell repertoires in COVID-19. CDR3 length: 14 residues. Trimming cost V 4 bases and J 3 bases; bases outside gene matches: 4. CDR1 SGHRS and CDR2 YFSETQ come from the germline V gene. TCRdb keeps only in-frame clones here, not all; method: immunoSEQ multiplex PCR. This table has approximately 170,000 clones, approximately 90% appearing once. The sequence derives from a man aged 18 to 30 who had recovered from COVID-19. The sample consisted of peripheral blood. J is TRBJ2-5 and V is TRBV5-1; TRBD1 matches 9 bases. The CDR3: CASSTRTGEETQYF. CDR3 coding DNA: TGCGCCAGCAGCACCCGGACAGGGGAAGAGACCCAGTACTTC.